This T cell receptor (beta chain) stems from a study of glioma-infiltrating T cells after dendritic cell vaccination. The overall study: Patients received three intradermal dendritic cell vaccine injections at biweekly intervals.

PBMC were collected before vaccination, two weeks after the third vaccination, and at progression. CDR3 size: 14 residues. V lost 3 bases, J lost 8 bases, and 10 bases stayed unmatched. From germline, CDR1 is SGHKS and CDR2 YYEKEE (reference sequence). The primer mix had 60 V beta and 13 J beta primers. Produced via immunoSEQ multiplex PCR; TCRdb's table is partial and in-frame only. The data show around 100,000 clones, roughly 79% seen once. The TCR comes from a human donor with glioblastoma. The J gene is TRBJ1-1, the V gene TRBV5-5; 7 bases agree with TRBD1. Source: blood, taken before dendritic cell vaccination. The CDR3 sequence is CASSYGQEGWEAFF. DNA of the CDR3: TGTGCCAGCAGCTACGGACAGGAGGGCTGGGAAGCTTTCTTT.